This entry lists 26 T cell receptor beta chains sequenced from one sample in a study of cytomegalovirus exposure and HLA in healthy donors. The PCR was carried out with 60 Vbeta primers and 13 Jbeta primers. Repertoires were generated with immunoSEQ multiplex PCR, while TCRdb's copy carries only in-frame clones and drops some. Of some 120,000 clones listed, roughly 78% were seen once; the top ten hold more than 3%. The sample taken for sequencing was PBMCs. The receptors were sampled from a male donor in good health and CMV-seronegative.

The chain joins TRBV27 to TRBJ1-1, with D perhaps TRBD1 (6 bases). This CDR3 contains 15 residues. CDR1 and CDR2 from the germline V gene are MNHEY and SMNVEV (reference sequence). V lost 6 bases, J lost 0 bases, and 14 bases lay in between. This CDR3 is CASSAGTQMNTEAFF. Here the CDR3 DNA reads TGTGCCAGCAGCGCCGGGACACAGATGAACACTGAAGCTTTCTTT.

The V and J genes are TRBV11-2 and TRBJ2-1, with D maybe TRBD1 (7 bases). V gave up 5 bases and J gave up 8 bases, with 25 bases separating them. Germline CDR1 reads SGHAT; CDR2 reads FQNNGV. The CDR3 is 17 residues long. The CDR3 DNA reads TGTGCCAGCAGCGCCGCGACAGGGTGGGGATGGGGGGATGAGCAGTTCTTC. Amino acids: CASSAATGWGWGDEQFF.

V gene TRBV7-8 combines with J gene TRBJ2-7, with 8 bases aligning to TRBD2. The CDR3 has 19 amino acids. Germline trimming cut 1 base from V and 1 base from J; bases unmatched to any gene: 15. The germline CDR1 and CDR2 sequences are SGHVS and FQNEAQ. The CDR3 loop reads CASSLGSLASGGPSYEQYF. The DNA of the CDR3 is TGTGCCAGCAGCTTAGGATCCCTAGCTTCGGGGGGGCCTTCCTACGAGCAGTACTTC. The entire variable domain, with the rest obtained from reference TRBV7-8 and TRBJ2-7, is as follows: GAGVSQSPRYKVAKRGQDVALRCDPISGHVSLFWYQQALGQGPEFLTYFQNEAQLDKSGLPSDRFFAERPEGSVSTLKIQRTQQEDSAVYLCASSLGSLASGGPSYEQYFGPGTRLTVT.

This clone was detected once. This chain uses TRBV6-4 with TRBJ1-1; D may be TRBD1 (5 bases). Germline CDR1 reads MRHNA; CDR2 reads SNTAGT. CDR3 length: 15 amino acids. V dropped 0 bases and J dropped 5 bases, with 13 bases sitting between them. CDR3 sequence (DNA): TGTGCCAGCAGTGACTCGGGGGGGTCGGGGACTGAAGCTTTCTTT. Its protein product is CASSDSGGSGTEAFF.

The genes are TRBV5-1 and TRBJ1-1, with a tentative D call TRBD1 (6 bases). This CDR3 contains 15 residues. Germline loops: CDR1 SGHRS, CDR2 YFSETQ. Between the trimmed V and J ends, which lost 0 bases and 1 base, there was a span of 10 bases. CDR3 residues: CASSLVGGPNTEAFF. CDR3 sequence (DNA): TGCGCCAGCAGCTTGGTGGGGGGGCCGAACACTGAAGCTTTCTTT.

This chain connects TRBV7-8 to TRBJ1-3; weak D call: TRBD1 (5 bases). CDR3 size: 14 residues. V lost 1 base to trimming and J lost 7 bases, with 11 bases between them. Looked up from germline, CDR1 is SGHVS and CDR2 is FQNEAQ. CDR3 residues: CASSLVAGSNTIYF. The CDR3 DNA reads as TGTGCCAGCAGCTTAGTAGCAGGGTCGAACACCATATATTTT.

This chain connects TRBV2 to TRBJ2-3; 7 bases match TRBD2. The CDR3 extends over 15 amino acids. V trimming: 1 base; J trimming: 1 base; junction bases outside the gene matches: 2. Looked up from germline, CDR1 is SNHLY and CDR2 is FYNNEI. This chain's CDR3 is CASSEGAGGTDTQYF. The CDR3, as DNA: TGTGCCAGCAGTGAAGGGGCGGGAGGCACAGATACGCAGTATTTT.

This chain links TRBV6-5 with TRBJ1-2; D might be TRBD1 (6 bases). Germline values: CDR1 MNHEY, CDR2 SVGAGI. The CDR3 is made up of 13 amino acids. The V and J ends lost 7 bases and 4 bases respectively, with 13 bases between them. This CDR3 reads CASKRGGGYGYTF. DNA for the CDR3: TGTGCCAGCAAAAGGGGGGGTGGCTATGGCTACACCTTC.

CDR3 amino acids: CASSRGQVASEQYF. CDR3 nucleotide sequence: TGTGCCAGCAGCCGAGGACAGGTCGCGAGCGAGCAGTACTTC. The chain carries TRBV6-5 and TRBJ2-7; 7 bases agree with TRBD1. Germline V lookup: CDR1 MNHEY, CDR2 SVGAGI. CDR3 size: 14 residues. The V segment lost 6 bases and the J segment 6 bases; nucleotides outside the gene matches: 11.

The V call is TRBV7-9, the J call TRBJ2-3; D is perhaps TRBD1 (6 bases). The germline gives CDR1 SEHNR, CDR2 FQNEAQ (reference sequence). The CDR3 totals 16 residues. V lost 5 bases and J 3 bases, leaving 18 bases between the germline ends. In DNA form, the CDR3 reads TGTGCCAGCAGCCCCCGGACAGAAGGCAATACAGATACGCAGTATTTT. Its translation is CASSPRTEGNTDTQYF. Using reference TRBV7-9 and TRBJ2-3 for the parts outside the CDR3, the full variable domain is DTGVSQNPRHKITKRGQNVTFRCDPISEHNRLYWYRQTLGQGPEFLTYFQNEAQLEKSRLLSDRFSAERPKGSFSTLEIQRTEQGDSAMYLCASSPRTEGNTDTQYFGPGTRLTVL.

The J gene is TRBJ2-1, the V gene TRBV6-5, with TRBD2 identical over 8 bases. This CDR3 region has 15 residues. The V gene end was trimmed by 1 base and the J gene end by 9 bases; junction bases not matched to a gene: 8. Germline lookup yields CDR1 MNHEY and CDR2 SVGAGI. Here the CDR3 reads CASSYFYGGAGEQFF. The CDR3 bases are TGTGCCAGCAGTTACTTCTACGGGGGGGCTGGTGAGCAGTTCTTC.

The table lists this clone with a count of one. This chain links TRBV11-2 with TRBJ2-7; D remains unclear. This CDR3 spans 13 amino acids. Trimming removed 5 bases at V and 0 bases at J, with 8 bases between. CDR1 is SGHAT, CDR2 FQNNGV, per germline. The DNA for the CDR3 is TGTGCCAGCAGCCACGGTGGCTCCTACGAGCAGTACTTC. Translated: CASSHGGSYEQYF.

This clone has a single count. The CDR3 nucleotides read TGTGCCAGCAGCTTAGGGCCCACTGAAGCTTTCTTT. Translation gives CASSLGPTEAFF. V usage is TRBV7-2 and J usage is TRBJ1-1, with D hard to call. V was trimmed by 1 base and J by 4 bases, leaving 4 bases between them. Per the germline V gene, CDR1 is SGHTA and CDR2 is FQGNSA. The CDR3 is 12 amino acids.

The rearrangement uses TRBV15 and TRBJ2-2; possible D gene TRBD2, 5 bases. CDR1 and CDR2 (germline): LNHNV, YYDKDF (reference sequence). The CDR3 is made up of 15 amino acids. Trimming left V 1 base short and J 1 base short, with 7 bases between. Written as DNA, the CDR3 is TGTGCCACCAGCAGAGGACGGGGGAACACCGGGGAGCTGTTTTTT. It translates to CATSRGRGNTGELFF.

The genes are TRBV11-2 and TRBJ2-4; a weak D match, TRBD2 (6 bases). The CDR3 sequence is 14 residues long. V was cut by 5 bases and J by 6 bases, with 14 bases left in between. Germline lookup yields CDR1 SGHAT and CDR2 FQNNGV. CDR3 nucleotide sequence: TGTGCCAGCAGCCCCCTTGGGGGAGGAAACATTCAGTACTTC. It yields the protein CASSPLGGGNIQYF.

This chain connects TRBV5-1 to TRBJ2-7, with TRBD1 identical over 7 bases. In germline, CDR1 is SGHRS, CDR2 YFSETQ. Germline trimming cut 4 bases from V and 0 bases from J; bases unmatched to any gene: 7. This CDR3 comprises 15 residues. CDR3 coding DNA: TGCGCCAGCAGCCCGTACAGGGGTAGCTCCTACGAGCAGTACTTC. Residues: CASSPYRGSSYEQYF.

V and J are TRBV19 and TRBJ1-5; D ambiguous. The V end was cut by 1 base, the J end by 3 bases, with 16 bases between. CDR1 and CDR2 from the germline V gene are LNHDA and SQIVND (reference sequence). The CDR3 extends over 17 amino acids. The CDR3 nucleotides are TGTGCCAGTAGTATAGGGATAAGAGGAGCCAACAATCAGCCCCAGCATTTT. As protein: CASSIGIRGANNQPQHF. Complete variable domain (other parts from reference TRBV19 and TRBJ1-5): DGGITQSPKYLFRKEGQNVTLSCEQNLNHDAMYWYRQDPGQGLRLIYYSQIVNDFQKGDIAEGYSVSREKKESFPLTVTSAQKNPTAFYLCASSIGIRGANNQPQHFGDGTRLSIL.

The chain joins TRBV6-1 to TRBJ1-3; 7 bases align to TRBD1. The CDR3 totals 15 residues. Germline V gene lookup returns CDR1 MNHNS and CDR2 SASEGT. V lost 2 bases, J lost 2 bases, and 3 bases stayed unmatched. The CDR3 sequence is CASSEIRGPGNTIYF. The CDR3 nucleotides are TGTGCCAGCAGTGAAATTAGGGGGCCTGGAAACACCATATATTTT.

This clone was picked up a small number of times. This rearrangement joins TRBV29-1 to TRBJ1-1; tentatively, D is TRBD1 (6 bases). Germline lookup yields CDR1 SQVTM and CDR2 ANQGSEA. The CDR3 runs 14 residues. The ends were cut back, 6 bases at V and 4 bases at J, with 18 bases in the middle. Written as DNA, the CDR3 is TGCAGCGTCCTAGGGGGGGCTGGGTCCACTGAAGCTTTCTTT. This sequence encodes CSVLGGAGSTEAFF.

The rearrangement joins TRBV7-2 to TRBJ1-5; D is perhaps TRBD1 (6 bases). This CDR3 has 14 amino acids. Germline CDR1 is SGHTA and CDR2 is FQGNSA. Between the trimmed V and J ends, which lost 2 bases and 7 bases, there was a span of 12 bases. CDR3 in DNA: TGTGCCAGCAGCTTACTAGGGGGTTGGCAGCCCCAGCATTTT. Residues: CASSLLGGWQPQHF.

This clone occurred a few times. The rearrangement links TRBV19 to TRBJ1-5; D is unresolved. Trimming removed 5 bases at V and 5 bases at J, with 10 bases between. Germline lookup yields CDR1 LNHDA and CDR2 SQIVND (reference sequence). This CDR3 is built from 13 residues. The CDR3 here is CASSEAEHQPQHF. The CDR3 DNA follows: TGTGCCAGTAGTGAGGCCGAACATCAGCCCCAGCATTTT. Looking up the rest from reference TRBV19 and TRBJ1-5 gives the full variable domain: DGGITQSPKYLFRKEGQNVTLSCEQNLNHDAMYWYRQDPGQGLRLIYYSQIVNDFQKGDIAEGYSVSREKKESFPLTVTSAQKNPTAFYLCASSEAEHQPQHFGDGTRLSIL.

V gene TRBV4-1 combines with J gene TRBJ1-1; D is undetermined. CDR3 size: 15 residues. Germline values: CDR1 MGHRA, CDR2 YSYEKL. Deletions cut 1 base from V and 0 bases from J, with 9 bases between. Here the CDR3 reads CASSQVGLVNTEAFF. CDR3 sequence (DNA): TGCGCCAGCAGCCAAGTCGGGTTGGTGAACACTGAAGCTTTCTTT.

The CDR3: CASSQEGRDSYGYTF. Here the CDR3 DNA reads TGCGCCAGCAGCCAAGAAGGCAGGGACTCCTATGGCTACACCTTC. The V call is TRBV4-3, the J call TRBJ1-2, with D possibly matching TRBD1 (5 bases). CDR3 length: 15 residues. The V gene's germline CDR1 is LGHNA and CDR2 YSLEER. V lost 0 bases and J 4 bases, leaving 12 bases between the germline ends.

The chain links TRBV6-5 to TRBJ1-1, with TRBD1 matching over 10 bases. From germline, CDR1 is MNHEY and CDR2 SVGAGI. This CDR3 is 15 amino acids long. Unmatched junction bases numbered 7, after V lost 4 bases and J lost 5 bases. Here the CDR3 reads CASSSAGTGVTEAFF. Here the CDR3 DNA reads TGTGCCAGCAGTTCCGCCGGGACAGGGGTTACTGAAGCTTTCTTT.

The chain has TRBV7-9 and TRBJ1-2; perhaps TRBD1 as D (5 bases). CDR3 length: 15 residues. The germline V gene has CDR1 SEHNR and CDR2 FQNEAQ (reference sequence). Trimming took off 5 bases at V and 8 bases at J, with 21 bases between the two ends. The CDR3, as DNA: TGTGCCAGCAGCCCCCCACCAGGGCCTAACTCCGGCTACACCTTC. It yields the protein CASSPPPGPNSGYTF.

The V and J genes are TRBV5-1 and TRBJ2-2; TRBD1 agrees at 9 bases. Germline V gives CDR1 SGHRS, CDR2 YFSETQ. This CDR3 region has 15 residues. Losses at the gene ends were 6 bases for V and 3 bases for J; bases not matched to a gene: 6. The CDR3 bases are TGCGCCAGCACCCTTAGACAGGGGGACACCGGGGAGCTGTTTTTT. Amino acids: CASTLRQGDTGELFF.